A selection of T cell receptor beta chains follows, all from one sample in a study of PD-L1 blockade in urothelial cancer. The method was immunoSEQ multiplex PCR; TCRdb's version includes in-frame clones alone and lacks a portion of them. The sample shows 50,000 to 70,000 clones, about 81% of them seen only once. The sequencing here drew on PBMCs, taken around atezolizumab (anti-PD-L1) treatment. All receptors come from a man between 65 and 80 years old with urothelial cancer. The CDR3 runs from the conserved cysteine through the conserved F or W. A D gene is named only where the DNA matches it firmly. Expanded clones are given a class, and other clones once, few, many or no size at all.

size	D	V	J	CDR3	DNA
-	-	TRBV18	TRBJ1-2	CASSPSSPQVGYGYTF	TGTGCCAGCTCACCAAGCTCCCCACAGGTCGGCTATGGCTACACCTTC
-	TRBD1	TRBV7-2	TRBJ2-5	CASSSNARQGAIPQYF	TGTGCCAGCAGCTCCAATGCTCGACAGGGGGCTATTCCCCAGTACTTC
-	TRBD2	TRBV4-1	TRBJ2-1	CASSQETGGPNEQFF	TGCGCCAGCAGCCAAGAGACGGGAGGGCCAAATGAGCAGTTCTTC
-	TRBD1	TRBV9	TRBJ1-3	CASSDDRAGNTIYF	TGTGCCAGCAGCGATGACAGGGCAGGAAACACCATATATTTT
many	TRBD1	TRBV4-2	TRBJ2-2	CASSQEGQGTGELFF	TGTGCCAGCAGCCAGGAGGGACAGGGCACCGGGGAGCTGTTTTTT
-	-	TRBV5-5	TRBJ2-7	CASSLVTENYEQYF	TGTGCCAGCAGCTTGGTTACAGAAAACTACGAGCAGTACTTC
-	-	TRBV7-6	TRBJ1-3	CASSLGQANSGNTIYF	TGTGCCAGCAGCTTAGGTCAGGCTAACTCTGGAAACACCATATATTTT
few	TRBD1	TRBV7-2	TRBJ2-1	CASSWTGYDRSHNEQFF	TGTGCCAGCAGCTGGACAGGGTATGATCGGTCCCACAATGAGCAGTTCTTC
-	TRBD1	TRBV4-3	TRBJ2-1	CASSQGTGGGYNEQFF	TGCGCCAGCAGCCAAGGGACAGGTGGTGGCTACAATGAGCAGTTCTTC
-	TRBD2	TRBV7-9	TRBJ2-1	CASSFLADNEQFF	TGTGCCAGCAGCTTCCTAGCGGACAATGAGCAGTTCTTC
once	-	TRBV14	TRBJ2-3	CASSQELGSLTDTQYF	TGTGCCAGCAGCCAAGAATTGGGCAGCCTCACAGATACGCAGTATTTT
-	TRBD1	TRBV2	TRBJ2-1	CAGQPGQENNEQFF	TGTGCCGGACAACCGGGACAGGAGAACAATGAGCAGTTCTTC
-	TRBD1	TRBV11-2	TRBJ2-1	CASSFGTGSYNEQFF	TGTGCCAGCAGCTTTGGGACAGGGTCATACAATGAGCAGTTCTTC
-	-	TRBV7-2	TRBJ1-1	CASSRNGRNTEAFF	TGTGCCAGCAGTCGGAACGGGAGGAACACTGAAGCTTTCTTT
once	-	TRBV27	TRBJ2-5	CASSLVGRETQYF	TGTGCCAGCAGTTTGGTGGGGAGAGAGACCCAGTACTTC
-	TRBD2	TRBV4-1	TRBJ2-3	CASSQAVSGGNTDTQYF	TGCGCCAGCAGCCAAGCGGTAAGCGGGGGAAACACAGATACGCAGTATTTT
-	TRBD1	TRBV29-1	TRBJ2-1	CSVSGQSSYNEQFF	TGCAGCGTTTCGGGACAGAGCTCCTACAATGAGCAGTTCTTC
-	-	TRBV5-4	TRBJ1-2	CASSLDKGRGYGYTF	TGTGCCAGCAGCTTGGATAAGGGGCGCGGCTATGGCTACACCTTC
once	-	TRBV28	TRBJ1-2	CASSRSRQVGNYGYTF	TGTGCCAGCAGTCGCAGTCGACAGGTCGGTAACTATGGCTACACCTTC
-	-	TRBV18	TRBJ1-1	CASSAVLQENTEAFF	TGTGCCAGCTCAGCAGTCCTTCAGGAGAACACTGAAGCTTTCTTT
-	TRBD1	TRBV5-5	TRBJ1-2	CASSLAPGTDLGYTF	TGTGCCAGCAGCTTAGCCCCCGGGACAGATCTTGGCTACACCTTC
-	-	TRBV11-2	TRBJ2-5	CASSSIAGGPGETQYF	TGTGCCAGCAGCTCAATAGCAGGAGGGCCGGGAGAGACCCAGTACTTC
-	-	TRBV2	TRBJ1-1	CASSAKGGLGTEAFF	TGTGCCAGCAGCGCCAAAGGGGGTTTGGGCACTGAAGCTTTCTTT
once	-	TRBV2	TRBJ2-7	CASSQKSYEQYF	TGTGCCAGCAGTCAGAAGTCCTACGAGCAGTACTTC
-	-	TRBV15	TRBJ1-5	CATSRGGGGLSNQPQHF	TGTGCCACCAGCAGAGGGGGGGGCGGACTAAGCAATCAGCCCCAGCATTTT
-	TRBD2	TRBV10-3	TRBJ2-7	CAISERRGTSGVSQYF	TGTGCCATCAGTGAACGAAGAGGGACTAGCGGCGTGTCGCAGTACTTC
few	-	TRBV7-3	TRBJ2-7	CASSWGSSYEQYF	TGTGCCAGCAGCTGGGGCTCCTCCTACGAGCAGTACTTC
few	-	TRBV27	TRBJ2-1	CASSWLPGAADEQFF	TGTGCCAGCAGTTGGTTACCGGGAGCGGCGGATGAGCAGTTCTTC
few	-	TRBV2	TRBJ1-1	CASSEGGGLVEAFF	TGTGCCAGCAGTGAAGGCGGGGGGCTCGTTGAAGCTTTCTTT
-	TRBD2	TRBV5-6	TRBJ2-7	CASSLGLAGAYEQYF	TGTGCCAGCAGCTTGGGGCTAGCGGGGGCCTACGAGCAGTACTTC
-	TRBD1	TRBV27	TRBJ2-7	CASSLRDRGGEQYF	TGTGCCAGCAGTTTAAGGGACAGGGGGGGCGAGCAGTACTTC
-	TRBD2	TRBV7-8	TRBJ2-7	CASSFGLAGAYEQYF	TGTGCCAGCAGCTTTGGACTAGCGGGAGCCTACGAGCAGTACTTC
-	-	TRBV19	TRBJ2-7	CASRSVGAPPSEQYF	TGTGCCAGTAGATCGGTGGGGGCTCCTCCCTCCGAGCAGTACTTC
-	TRBD1	TRBV28	TRBJ1-4	CASSFTGGDEKLFF	TGTGCCAGCAGTTTTACAGGGGGGGATGAAAAACTGTTTTTT
-	-	TRBV19	TRBJ1-1	CASSRRRATEAFF	TGTGCCAGTAGTAGACGGAGGGCCACTGAAGCTTTCTTT
-	TRBD1	TRBV6-5	TRBJ1-1	CASSYGQGISEAFF	TGTGCCAGCAGTTACGGACAGGGTATTTCTGAAGCTTTCTTT
-	-	TRBV6-5	TRBJ1-1	CASSPGADTEAFF	TGTGCCAGCAGTCCAGGGGCGGACACTGAAGCTTTCTTT
-	-	TRBV7-2	TRBJ2-7	CASSNEARNYEQYF	TGTGCCAGCAGCAATGAGGCTAGGAACTACGAGCAGTACTTC
few	TRBD2	TRBV2	TRBJ2-3	CASGGTRLAGRYTDTQYF	TGTGCCAGCGGGGGAACTAGACTAGCGGGAAGGTACACAGATACGCAGTATTTT
-	-	TRBV9	TRBJ1-1	CASSETGNTEAFF	TGTGCCAGCAGCGAGACAGGGAACACTGAAGCTTTCTTT
-	TRBD1	TRBV5-1	TRBJ1-3	CASGRQGGNTIYF	TGCGCCAGCGGCAGACAGGGAGGAAACACCATATATTTT
few	TRBD2	TRBV19	TRBJ2-1	CASSIGLAGGVWPYNEQFF	TGTGCCAGTAGTATTGGACTAGCGGGAGGAGTTTGGCCCTACAATGAGCAGTTCTTC
-	-	TRBV5-1	TRBJ2-1	CASSLQVAEVEQFF	TGCGCCAGCAGCTTACAGGTGGCCGAGGTCGAGCAGTTCTTC
-	TRBD1	TRBV9	TRBJ1-1	CASSGRQGTDTEAFF	TGTGCCAGCAGCGGACGACAGGGGACAGACACTGAAGCTTTCTTT
-	-	TRBV12-5	TRBJ2-5	CASGLAIQETQYF	TGTGCTAGTGGTTTGGCCATTCAAGAGACCCAGTACTTC
-	TRBD1	TRBV15	TRBJ2-5	CATSKETGQGAETQYF	TGTGCCACCAGCAAGGAGACGGGACAGGGAGCGGAGACCCAGTACTTC
once	-	TRBV21-1	TRBJ2-1	CASSMVAGGRNEQFF	TGTGCCAGCAGCATGGTAGCGGGAGGGAGGAATGAGCAGTTCTTC
-	-	TRBV5-6	TRBJ1-4	CASSLGGRGYEKLFF	TGTGCCAGCAGCTTGGGAGGGAGGGGATACGAAAAACTGTTTTTT
-	-	TRBV7-8	TRBJ2-5	CATLTGRSVPETQYF	TGTGCCACCCTGACAGGGAGGTCCGTTCCCGAGACCCAGTACTTC
few	-	TRBV19	TRBJ1-5	CASSTGTQPQHF	TGTGCCAGTAGCACCGGGACACAGCCCCAGCATTTT